This T cell receptor beta chain was profiled in a study of CD8 T cells in Susac syndrome. Study findings and constraints: Only a relatively small number of individuals were included in the TCR sequencing and HLA analysis.

With random hexamers, reverse transcription was performed on about 0.5 to 1 ug of RNA. Amplification of the TCR beta CDR3 was carried out by immunoSEQ multiplex PCR, which spanned a total of 54 Vbeta and 13 Jbeta segments. TCRdb passed the immunoSEQ multiplex PCR reads through MiXCR, listing each CDR3 protein once. The sample lists around 170,000 distinct CDR3 sequences; approximately 94% were seen once. Sequencing targeted TCR beta in blood CD8+ and CD4+ T cells. Patients with Susac syndrome met the recently defined diagnostic criteria for definite or probable disease. The CDR3 loop spans 14 amino acids. The germline V gene encodes CDR1 KGHDR and CDR2 SFDVKD. Trimming shortened V by 0 bases and J by 6 bases, and 9 bases separated the two germline ends. Worth noting for this clonotype: What it binds is unknown.

Source material: CD4+ T cells from PBMCs. The sequence came from a human donor with Susac syndrome. The V and J genes are TRBV24-1 and TRBJ2-3, with D uncertain. CDR3 region: CATSDLQIGDTQYF. The DNA of the CDR3 is TGTGCCACCAGTGATTTGCAAATCGGGGATACGCAGTATTTT.